The 7 T cell receptor beta chains listed next were all sequenced from one sample in a study of vaccination and CD4 T cells after COVID-19. The antigens these receptors bind are not known. The treatment denotes: approximately 11-day PBMC culture with coronavirus spike peptide pools or control peptides (ViraFEST assay). The study sequenced cultured CD4+ T cell DNA using the Oncomine TCR Beta short-read assay. One entry per CDR3 protein results from TCRdb running MiXCR on the PCR reads. The table records some 9,500 distinct CDR3 sequences, 51% of them present only once. The sequenced sample consisted of CD4+ T cells from blood, cultured in vitro. These receptors originate from a human donor who had recovered from COVID-19.

J is TRBJ2-1 and V is TRBV7-2; D may correspond to TRBD1 or TRBD2 (5 bases each). CDR1 and CDR2 from the germline V gene are SGHTA and FQGNSA. V dropped 3 bases and J dropped 10 bases, with 16 bases sitting between them. This CDR3 has 14 amino acids. The CDR3 loop is CASSLSGTSDEQFF. CDR3 DNA sequence: TGTGCCAGCAGCTTGTCCGGGACGTCCGACGAGCAGTTCTTC.

This clonotype was seen once. The rearrangement joins TRBV6-1 to TRBJ2-7, with D perhaps TRBD2 (5 bases). The CDR3 length is 17 residues. Germline CDR1 MNHNS, CDR2 SASEGT. V was trimmed by 1 base and J by 3 bases, leaving 19 bases between them. The CDR3 loop reads CASSEGGGLRRNYEQYF. As DNA, the CDR3 is TGTGCCAGCAGTGAAGGAGGCGGGCTGCGCCGGAACTACGAGCAGTACTTC.

This clonotype turned up a few times. The chain has TRBV24-1 and TRBJ2-7, with D tentatively TRBD1 or TRBD2 (5 bases each). The V gene's germline CDR1 is KGHDR and CDR2 SFDVKD. Between the trimmed V and J ends, which lost 9 bases and 4 bases, there was a span of 15 bases. The CDR3 consists of 13 residues. CDR3 protein: CATDQGRRYEQYF. The CDR3 DNA follows: TGTGCCACCGATCAGGGTAGGAGGTACGAGCAGTACTTC.

V and J are TRBV15 and TRBJ2-2; 7 bases are a match to TRBD1. Germline V CDR1 and CDR2: LNHNV, YYDKDF (reference sequence). This CDR3 has 15 amino acids. V lost 5 bases to trimming and J lost 7 bases; unmatched junction nucleotides: 10. As DNA, the CDR3 is TGTGCCACCAGCCCTGACAGGGCGGAATACGGGGAGCTGTTTTTT. This gives the protein CATSPDRAEYGELFF.

The genes are TRBV2 and TRBJ1-1; D remains unclear. Trimming removed 7 bases at V and 3 bases at J, with 12 bases between. Per germline, CDR1 SNHLY and CDR2 FYNNEI. This CDR3 comprises 13 residues. For the CDR3, the DNA is TGTGCCAGCAATTTAGTGGGGTACACTGAAGCTTTCTTT. This gives the protein CASNLVGYTEAFF.

V usage is TRBV7-9 and J usage is TRBJ2-1; weak D call: TRBD1 (5 bases). The CDR3 covers 17 residues. The V gene's germline CDR1 is SEHNR and CDR2 FQNEAQ (reference sequence). V lost 5 bases and J lost 6, with 23 bases in between. CDR3 in amino acids: CASSPDMNQWMGNEQFF. The CDR3 nucleotides are TGTGCCAGCAGCCCGGACATGAACCAATGGATGGGCAATGAGCAGTTCTTC.

The genes are TRBV28 and TRBJ2-5, with D tentatively TRBD2 (8 bases). CDR3 size: 17 residues. V lost 6 bases, J lost 5 bases, and 25 bases lay in between. From germline, CDR1 is MDHEN and CDR2 SYDVKM. The CDR3 loop is CASSPLQGRGDRETQYF. CDR3 bases: TGTGCCAGCAGCCCGCTACAGGGGCGGGGGGACCGGGAGACCCAGTACTTC. The variable domain in full, with the rest retrieved from reference TRBV28 and TRBJ2-5, is DVKVTQSSRYLVKRTGEKVFLECVQDMDHENMFWYRQDPGLGLRLIYFSYDVKMKEKGDIPEGYSVSREKKERFSLILESASTNQTSMYLCASSPLQGRGDRETQYFGPGTRLLVL.